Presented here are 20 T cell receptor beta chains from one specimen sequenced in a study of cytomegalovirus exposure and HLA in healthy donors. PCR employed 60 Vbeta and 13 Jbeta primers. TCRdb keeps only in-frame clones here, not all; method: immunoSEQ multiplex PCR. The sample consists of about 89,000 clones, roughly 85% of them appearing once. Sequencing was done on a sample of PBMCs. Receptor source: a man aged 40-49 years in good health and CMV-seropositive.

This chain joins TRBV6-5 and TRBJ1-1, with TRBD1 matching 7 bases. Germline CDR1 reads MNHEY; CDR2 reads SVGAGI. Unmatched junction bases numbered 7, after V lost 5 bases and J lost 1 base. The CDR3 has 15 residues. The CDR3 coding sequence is TGTGCCAGCAGTCCGGACAGGTCGGAGAACACTGAAGCTTTCTTT. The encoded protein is CASSPDRSENTEAFF.

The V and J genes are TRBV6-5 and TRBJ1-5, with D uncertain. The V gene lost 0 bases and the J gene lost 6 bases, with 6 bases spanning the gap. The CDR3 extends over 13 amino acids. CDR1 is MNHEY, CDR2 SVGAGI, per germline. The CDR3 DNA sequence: TGTGCCAGCAGTTACTCGTCGGGTCAGCCCCAGCATTTT. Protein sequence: CASSYSSGQPQHF.

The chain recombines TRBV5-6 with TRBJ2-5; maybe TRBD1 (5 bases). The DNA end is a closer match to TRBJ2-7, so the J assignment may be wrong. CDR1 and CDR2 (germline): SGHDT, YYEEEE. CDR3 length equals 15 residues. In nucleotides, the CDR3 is TGTGCCAGCAGCTTGCAGGGCCCTATCTTCTACGAGCAGTACTTC. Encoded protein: CASSLQGPIFYEQYF.

The CDR3 sequence: CASSQTGWQGYTF. The CDR3 nucleotides are TGTGCCAGCAGCCAGACAGGATGGCAGGGCTACACCTTC. This chain connects TRBV6-5 to TRBJ1-2, with a tentative D call TRBD1 (6 bases). Trimming cost V 6 bases and J 8 bases, with 16 bases left between them. Germline V lookup: CDR1 MNHEY, CDR2 SVGAGI. The CDR3 extends over 13 amino acids.

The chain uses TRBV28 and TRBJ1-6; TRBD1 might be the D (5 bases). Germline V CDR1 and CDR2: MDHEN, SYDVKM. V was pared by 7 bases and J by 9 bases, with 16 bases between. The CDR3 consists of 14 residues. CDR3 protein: CASKEGPKGSPLHF. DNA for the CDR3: TGTGCCAGCAAGGAGGGGCCTAAGGGTTCACCCCTCCACTTT.

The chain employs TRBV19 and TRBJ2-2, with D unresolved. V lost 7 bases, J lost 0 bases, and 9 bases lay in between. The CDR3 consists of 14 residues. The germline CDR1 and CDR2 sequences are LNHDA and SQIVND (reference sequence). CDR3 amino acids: CASKYSTNTGELFF. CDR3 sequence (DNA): TGTGCCAGTAAATATAGCACGAACACCGGGGAGCTGTTTTTT.

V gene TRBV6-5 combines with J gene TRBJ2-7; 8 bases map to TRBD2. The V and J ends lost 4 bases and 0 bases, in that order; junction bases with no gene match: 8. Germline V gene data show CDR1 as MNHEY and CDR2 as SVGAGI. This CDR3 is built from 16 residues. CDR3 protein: CASSSTAGAYSYEQYF. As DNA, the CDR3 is TGTGCCAGCAGTTCAACAGCGGGGGCTTACTCCTACGAGCAGTACTTC.

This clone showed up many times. The CDR3 loop reads CASSLGSRDQPQHF. The CDR3 region has the DNA TGTGCCAGCAGCTTAGGGTCCCGGGATCAGCCCCAGCATTTT. The rearrangement joins TRBV7-8 to TRBJ1-5; D is uncertain. The germline V gene encodes CDR1 SGHVS and CDR2 FQNEAQ. The germline V and J ends were trimmed by 1 base and 5 bases, with 9 bases remaining between them. The CDR3 runs 14 residues.

The CDR3: CASSLSRTGRSSYEQYF. CDR3 coding DNA: TGTGCCAGCAGTTTATCAAGGACGGGGAGGAGCTCCTACGAGCAGTACTTC. The chain combines TRBV27 with TRBJ2-7; perhaps TRBD2 as D (6 bases). The CDR3 has 17 residues. V was trimmed by 0 bases and J by 0 bases, leaving 15 bases between them. The V gene's germline CDR1 is MNHEY and CDR2 SMNVEV (reference sequence).

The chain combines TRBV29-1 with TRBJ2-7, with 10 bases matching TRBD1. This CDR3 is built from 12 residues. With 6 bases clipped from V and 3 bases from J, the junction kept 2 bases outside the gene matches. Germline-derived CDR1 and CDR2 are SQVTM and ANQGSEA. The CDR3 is CSVGDRGYEQYF. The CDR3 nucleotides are TGCAGCGTCGGGGACAGGGGCTACGAGCAGTACTTC.

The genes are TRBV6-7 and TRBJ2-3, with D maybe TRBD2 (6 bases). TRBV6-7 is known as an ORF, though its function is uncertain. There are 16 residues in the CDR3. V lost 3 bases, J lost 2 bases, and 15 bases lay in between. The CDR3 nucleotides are TGTGCCAGCAGTTATAACGACGGGAGTAACACAGATACGCAGTATTTT. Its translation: CASSYNDGSNTDTQYF.

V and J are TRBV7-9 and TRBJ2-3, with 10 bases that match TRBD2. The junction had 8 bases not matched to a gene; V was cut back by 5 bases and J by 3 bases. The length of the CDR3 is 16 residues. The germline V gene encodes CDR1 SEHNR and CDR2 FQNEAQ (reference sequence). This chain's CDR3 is CASSLGLAVVTDTQYF. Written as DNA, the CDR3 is TGTGCCAGCAGCCTCGGACTAGCGGTTGTAACAGATACGCAGTATTTT. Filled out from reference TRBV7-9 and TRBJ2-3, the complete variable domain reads DTGVSQNPRHKITKRGQNVTFRCDPISEHNRLYWYRQTLGQGPEFLTYFQNEAQLEKSRLLSDRFSAERPKGSFSTLEIQRTEQGDSAMYLCASSLGLAVVTDTQYFGPGTRLTVL.

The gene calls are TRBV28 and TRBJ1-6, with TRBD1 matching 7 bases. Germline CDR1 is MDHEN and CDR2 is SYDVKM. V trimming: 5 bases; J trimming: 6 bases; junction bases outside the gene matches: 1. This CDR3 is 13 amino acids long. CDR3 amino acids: CASSRDSNSPLHF. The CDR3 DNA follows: TGTGCCAGCAGTCGGGACAGTAATTCACCCCTCCACTTT. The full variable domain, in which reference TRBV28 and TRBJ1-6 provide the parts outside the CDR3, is DVKVTQSSRYLVKRTGEKVFLECVQDMDHENMFWYRQDPGLGLRLIYFSYDVKMKEKGDIPEGYSVSREKKERFSLILESASTNQTSMYLCASSRDSNSPLHFGNGTRLTVT.

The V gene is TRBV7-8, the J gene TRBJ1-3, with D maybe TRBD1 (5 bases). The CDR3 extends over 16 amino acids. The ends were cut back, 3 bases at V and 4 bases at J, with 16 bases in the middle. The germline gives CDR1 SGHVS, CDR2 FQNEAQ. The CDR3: CASSLAGRGLGNTIYF. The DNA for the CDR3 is TGTGCCAGCAGCTTGGCGGGGAGGGGTCTAGGAAACACCATATATTTT.

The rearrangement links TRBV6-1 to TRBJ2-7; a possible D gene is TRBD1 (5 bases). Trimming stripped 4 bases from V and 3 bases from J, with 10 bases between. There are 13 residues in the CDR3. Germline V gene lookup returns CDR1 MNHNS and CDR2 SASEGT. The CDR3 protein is CASSGIRGYEQYF. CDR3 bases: TGTGCCAGCAGTGGGATAAGGGGCTACGAGCAGTACTTC.

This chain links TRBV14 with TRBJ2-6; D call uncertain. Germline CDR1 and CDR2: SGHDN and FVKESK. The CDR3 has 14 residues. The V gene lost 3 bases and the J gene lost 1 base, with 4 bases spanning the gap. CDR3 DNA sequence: TGTGCCAGCAGCCACCTGTCTGGGGCCAACGTCCTGACTTTC. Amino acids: CASSHLSGANVLTF.

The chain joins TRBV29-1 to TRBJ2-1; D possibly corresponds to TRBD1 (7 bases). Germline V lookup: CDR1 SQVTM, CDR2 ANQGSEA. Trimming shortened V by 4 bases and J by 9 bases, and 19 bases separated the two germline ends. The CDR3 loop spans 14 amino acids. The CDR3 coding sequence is TGCAGCGTTGGTATTGGAGGGGGCGAGAGTGAGCAGTTCTTC. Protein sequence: CSVGIGGGESEQFF.

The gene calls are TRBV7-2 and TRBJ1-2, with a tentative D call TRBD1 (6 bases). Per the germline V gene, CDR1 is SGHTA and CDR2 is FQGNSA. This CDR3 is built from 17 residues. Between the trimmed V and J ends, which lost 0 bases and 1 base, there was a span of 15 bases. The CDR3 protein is CASSLAGGAGNNYGYTF. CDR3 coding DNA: TGTGCCAGCAGCTTAGCTGGGGGGGCGGGGAATAACTATGGCTACACCTTC.

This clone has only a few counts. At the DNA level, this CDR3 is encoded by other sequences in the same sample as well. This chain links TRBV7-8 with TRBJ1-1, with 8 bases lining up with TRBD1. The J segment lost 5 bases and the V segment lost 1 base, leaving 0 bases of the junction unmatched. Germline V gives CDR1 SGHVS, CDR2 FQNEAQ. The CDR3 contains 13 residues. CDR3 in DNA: TGTGCCAGCAGCTTAGACAGGGGGACTGAAGCTTTCTTT. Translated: CASSLDRGTEAFF.

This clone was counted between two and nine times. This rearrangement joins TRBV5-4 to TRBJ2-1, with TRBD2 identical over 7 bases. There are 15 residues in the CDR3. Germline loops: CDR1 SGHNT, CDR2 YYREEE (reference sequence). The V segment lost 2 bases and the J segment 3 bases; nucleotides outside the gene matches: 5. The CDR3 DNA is TGTGCCAGCAGCTTCCTTAGCGGGCGCTACAATGAGCAGTTCTTC. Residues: CASSFLSGRYNEQFF.